Listed here are 23 T cell receptor beta chains from one sample, sequenced in a study of identical twins. Each CDR3 protein gets one entry after TCRdb re-called the 5' RACE reads with MiXCR. The data show about 450,000 distinct CDR3 sequences, around a sixth seen once. The sample taken for sequencing was naive T cells sorted from blood. The receptors shown here come from a man aged 45-65 years in good health.

This clonotype was picked up a small number of times. V and J are TRBV6-1 and TRBJ2-3, with D hard to call. This CDR3 is built from 14 residues. Looked up from germline, CDR1 is MNHNS and CDR2 is SASEGT. Trimming removed 5 bases from V and 0 bases from J, with 9 bases in between. The CDR3 DNA reads as TGTGCCAGCAGTACCCGCGACAGCACAGATACGCAGTATTTT. It is translated as CASSTRDSTDTQYF.

This clonotype was observed once. The chain combines TRBV3-1 with TRBJ2-5; D remains ambiguous. With 0 bases removed from V and 2 bases from J, the gap between germline ends came to 10 bases. Germline CDR1 reads LGHDT; CDR2 reads YNNKEL (reference sequence). The CDR3 extends over 15 amino acids. CDR3 DNA: TGTGCCAGCAGCCAAGACCCAAGATTACAAGAGACCCAGTACTTC. Translated, it gives CASSQDPRLQETQYF.

The rearrangement joins TRBV28 to TRBJ2-3; D perhaps matches TRBD1 (6 bases). From germline, CDR1 is MDHEN and CDR2 SYDVKM. The CDR3 length is 15 residues. V was cut by 4 bases and J by 8 bases, with 19 bases left in between. In DNA, the CDR3 is TGTGCCAGCAGTTCTTCACAGGGAAATCTCGTTACGCAGTATTTT. Its translation is CASSSSQGNLVTQYF.

This clonotype was counted only a few times. CDR3 DNA sequence: TGCAGTGCTACTAGCGGGAGTGCCTACGAGCAGTACTTC. Its protein is CSATSGSAYEQYF. V usage is TRBV20-1 and J usage is TRBJ2-7, with 10 bases identical to TRBD2. Trimming removed 4 bases from V and 2 bases from J; junction bases left unmatched: 2. This CDR3 comprises 13 residues. The germline V gene has CDR1 DFQATT and CDR2 SNEGSKA (reference sequence).

This clonotype was observed a handful of times. The CDR3 nucleotides are TGTGCCAGCAGCCAGTCCCTACTAGCGGGAGCCTACAATGAGCAGTTCTTC. This encodes CASSQSLLAGAYNEQFF. The chain uses TRBV4-2 and TRBJ2-1; 11 bases agree with TRBD2. With 3 bases clipped from V and 2 bases from J, the junction kept 6 bases outside the gene matches. The CDR3 has 17 residues. Germline lookup yields CDR1 LGHNA and CDR2 YNFKEQ.

This clonotype was detected many times. The rearrangement joins TRBV27 to TRBJ2-1; 14 bases align to TRBD2. The length of the CDR3 is 16 residues. Germline values: CDR1 MNHEY, CDR2 SMNVEV (reference sequence). Germline trimming cut 6 bases from V and 7 bases from J; bases unmatched to any gene: 8. The CDR3 loop is CASSRGTSGSLNEQFF. DNA of the CDR3: TGTGCCAGCAGCCGTGGGACTAGCGGGAGCTTAAATGAGCAGTTCTTC.

This clonotype has ten or more counts. CDR3 sequence reads: CASSFTDTDTQYF. The CDR3 DNA follows: TGTGCCAGCAGCTTTACGGACACAGATACGCAGTATTTT. The chain combines TRBV5-5 with TRBJ2-3; the D is unclear. V was shortened by 2 bases and J by 2 bases, with 6 bases between the two germline ends. The CDR3 has 13 residues. Germline V CDR1 and CDR2: SGHKS, YYEKEE (reference sequence).

This clonotype was picked up many times. The chain employs TRBV7-2 and TRBJ2-1; D is perhaps TRBD1 (6 bases). V was clipped by 5 bases and J by 6 bases, with 14 bases between them. The CDR3 has 14 amino acids. CDR1 SGHTA and CDR2 FQGNSA come from the germline V gene. CDR3 sequence reads: CASSPPTGSNEQFF. The CDR3 DNA follows: TGTGCCAGCAGCCCGCCGACAGGATCCAATGAGCAGTTCTTC.

J is TRBJ1-1 and V is TRBV20-1; the D is unclear. The ends were cut back, 2 bases at V and 0 bases at J, with 10 bases in the middle. The CDR3 consists of 14 residues. The germline V gene encodes CDR1 DFQATT and CDR2 SNEGSKA (reference sequence). CDR3 region: CSARNRPMNTEAFF. The CDR3, as DNA: TGCAGTGCTAGAAACCGCCCCATGAACACTGAAGCTTTCTTT.

Regarding this clonotype: The junction shows a germline mismatch at one end, possibly a read error. This sequence joins TRBV7-7 and TRBJ2-7; the D gene could be TRBD1 or TRBD2 (5 bases each). The CDR3 sequence is 16 residues long. CDR1 and CDR2 from the germline V gene are SSHAT and FNYEAQ (reference sequence). The chain's CDR3 is CASSCLGREYSYEQYF. The CDR3 DNA follows: TGTGCTAGCAGCTGCCTTGGCAGGGAGTACTCCTACGAGCAGTACTTC.

This clonotype was seen repeatedly, ten times or more. The V call is TRBV3-1, the J call TRBJ1-1; D uncertain. Germline values: CDR1 LGHDT, CDR2 YNNKEL (reference sequence). The V gene lost 4 bases and the J gene lost 7 bases, with 10 bases spanning the gap. The CDR3 has 12 residues. CDR3 in amino acids: CASSRSQIEAFF. The CDR3 DNA follows: TGTGCCAGCAGCCGGTCCCAGATTGAAGCTTTCTTT.

The genes are TRBV7-8 and TRBJ2-2, with D perhaps TRBD2 (6 bases). The V gene lost 5 bases and the J gene lost 3 bases, with 13 bases spanning the gap. This CDR3 is built from 15 residues. The germline gives CDR1 SGHVS, CDR2 FQNEAQ. For the CDR3, the DNA is TGTGCCAGCAGCGCCCGGGAGCGAGACACCGGGGAGCTGTTTTTT. Its translation: CASSARERDTGELFF.

This clonotype occurred many times. The rearrangement uses TRBV5-1 and TRBJ2-2; D not certain. The CDR3 has 14 residues. Trimming removed 5 bases at V and 4 bases at J, with 12 bases between. CDR1 and CDR2 from the germline V gene are SGHRS and YFSETQ. The CDR3 loop reads CASSAQSGTGELFF. The CDR3 DNA reads TGCGCCAGCAGTGCCCAGTCAGGCACCGGGGAGCTGTTTTTT. The full variable domain, completed using reference TRBV5-1 and TRBJ2-2, is KAGVTQTPRYLIKTRGQQVTLSCSPISGHRSVSWYQQTPGQGLQFLFEYFSETQRNKGNFPGRFSGRQFSNSRSEMNVSTLELGDSALYLCASSAQSGTGELFFGEGSRLTVL.

The V call is TRBV5-1, the J call TRBJ2-3; no clear D. CDR1 is SGHRS, CDR2 YFSETQ, per germline. The ends were cut back, 4 bases at V and 3 bases at J, with 15 bases in the middle. This CDR3 comprises 15 residues. Here the CDR3 reads CASSTFAVKTDTQYF. The CDR3 coding sequence is TGCGCCAGCAGCACTTTTGCGGTCAAGACAGATACGCAGTATTTT.

In this sample, this clonotype turned up a few times. The genes are TRBV6-5 and TRBJ1-5; 8 positions match TRBD1. V lost 2 bases, J lost 4 bases, and 4 bases stayed unmatched. The CDR3 contains 15 residues. Germline V CDR1 and CDR2: MNHEY, SVGAGI. The CDR3 DNA reads as TGTGCCAGCAGTTACCCAGGGGGCGGGAATCAGCCCCAGCATTTT. Protein product: CASSYPGGGNQPQHF.

This clonotype was detected ten times or more. This chain connects TRBV10-3 to TRBJ1-1; 10 bases line up with TRBD1. The CDR3 loop spans 15 amino acids. J lost 1 base, V lost 7 bases, and 6 bases had no gene match. The germline V gene encodes CDR1 ENHRY and CDR2 SYGVKD. The CDR3 nucleotides are TGTGCCATCAAAGGGACAGGGGCCCAGAACACTGAAGCTTTCTTT. Amino acids: CAIKGTGAQNTEAFF.

This clonotype was counted only a few times. V is TRBV12-3 or TRBV12-4 and J is TRBJ1-4; TRBD1 matches at 10 bases. The CDR3 spans 18 residues. V was pared by 5 bases and J by 5 bases, with 14 bases of the junction left unmatched. The DNA of the CDR3 is TGTGCCAGCAGTCCCGGGACAGGGGCAGGTGAGGGGAATGAAAAACTGTTTTTT. It specifies CASSPGTGAGEGNEKLFF.

V usage is TRBV29-1 and J usage is TRBJ2-2; possible D gene TRBD2, 5 bases. Germline V gene data show CDR1 as SQVTM and CDR2 as ANQGSEA. The V gene lost 8 bases and the J gene lost 5 bases, with 15 bases spanning the gap. CDR3 size: 13 residues. The CDR3 DNA reads as TGCAGCATACGGACTCTCTCAACCGGGGAGCTGTTTTTT. Amino acids: CSIRTLSTGELFF.

This clonotype was seen only a few times. The chain has TRBV25-1 and TRBJ1-1; D may be TRBD1 (6 bases). The V end was cut by 7 bases, the J end by 8 bases, with 14 bases between. CDR1 and CDR2 (germline): MGHDK, SYGVNS. This CDR3 has 12 amino acids. DNA for the CDR3: TGTGCCAGCAATTCGGCCGGGGGCGAAGCTTTCTTT. This encodes CASNSAGGEAFF.

This clonotype was counted only a few times. This chain connects TRBV4-2 to TRBJ2-3, with D maybe TRBD2 (6 bases). Deletions cut 4 bases from V and 0 bases from J, with 14 bases between. The length of the CDR3 is 16 residues. Germline loops: CDR1 LGHNA, CDR2 YNFKEQ. The CDR3, as DNA: TGTGCCAGCAGCCTCGGGGGTGCTACTAGCACAGATACGCAGTATTTT. Protein sequence: CASSLGGATSTDTQYF.

The rearrangement links TRBV5-1 to TRBJ2-5; D gene ambiguous. From germline, CDR1 is SGHRS and CDR2 YFSETQ. This CDR3 is built from 12 residues. V lost 3 bases and J 4 bases, leaving 7 bases between the germline ends. In DNA form, the CDR3 reads TGCGCCAGCAGCTGGATGACAGAGACCCAGTACTTC. Translation gives CASSWMTETQYF.

CDR3 nucleotides: TGTGCCAGCAGCTTAATGTATGGCACAGATACGCAGTATTTT. It translates to CASSLMYGTDTQYF. This chain links TRBV11-2 with TRBJ2-3; no definite D call. This CDR3 has 14 amino acids. V was shortened by 2 bases and J by 1 base, with 7 bases between the two germline ends. Germline CDR1 reads SGHAT; CDR2 reads FQNNGV.

This clonotype was picked up a small number of times. The chain links TRBV7-2 to TRBJ2-5; 7 nucleotides agree with TRBD1. With V trimmed by 4 bases and J by 2 bases, 13 bases remained unmatched. The CDR3 contains 17 residues. Germline V lookup: CDR1 SGHTA, CDR2 FQGNSA. The CDR3 region is CASSSNRGPVTQETQYF. The CDR3 region has the DNA TGTGCCAGCAGCTCAAACAGGGGTCCGGTGACACAAGAGACCCAGTACTTC.